This is a list of T cell receptor beta chains from one sample in a study of shared clonotypes between healthy human individuals. Profiled with immunoSEQ multiplex PCR; TCRdb holds only in-frame clones, not every one. The profile shows roughly 720,000 clones, about 90% of them singletons. The specimen sequenced was memory CD8+ T cells from PBMCs. These receptors were obtained from a man between 18 and 35 years old in good health. Some clones in this sample may be carry-over from other donors' samples. Both conserved end residues are trimmed from each CDR3.

V: TRBV27
J: TRBJ2-2
CDR3: ASTFMTGPTGELF

V: TRBV5-1
J: TRBJ2-1
CDR3: ASSLGLVGYNEQF

V: TRBV28
J: TRBJ2-5
CDR3: ASTTTIQGDQETQY

V: TRBV27
J: TRBJ2-7
CDR3: ASSLILPPVTGGSSYEQY

V: TRBV7-6
J: TRBJ2-2
CDR3: ASSLVAGRSGELF

V: TRBV29-1
J: TRBJ2-7
CDR3: SALGLAYEQY

V: TRBV28
J: TRBJ2-7
CDR3: ASRSANSGDYEQY

V: TRBV27
J: -
CDR3: ASGQGARYEQY

V: TRBV9
J: TRBJ2-7
CDR3: ASSVGSGGGEQY

V: TRBV9
J: TRBJ1-3
CDR3: ASSVRDQRGGTIY

V: TRBV29-1
J: TRBJ1-3
CDR3: SVVWRAEPGRHSGNTIY

V: TRBV4-1
J: TRBJ2-1
CDR3: ASSQDPTSGFYNEQF

V: TRBV28
J: TRBJ2-7
CDR3: ASSPLAGERYYEQY

V: TRBV9
J: TRBJ2-7
CDR3: ASSVKDTSYEQY

V: TRBV27
J: TRBJ2-1
CDR3: ASSLSPGTPIPQF

V: TRBV7-9
J: TRBJ2-5
CDR3: ASSLGSRGTQY

V: TRBV28
J: TRBJ2-3
CDR3: ASRPGTGGGDTQY

V: TRBV6-5
J: TRBJ2-5
CDR3: ASSLALRGGETQY

V: TRBV13
J: TRBJ1-2
CDR3: ASSVGTGALNYGYT

V: TRBV27
J: TRBJ1-4
CDR3: ASLGQLQGKLF

V: TRBV7-9
J: TRBJ2-7
CDR3: ASSLSATSYEQY

V: TRBV4-2
J: TRBJ2-2
CDR3: ASSQVTSGRDTGELF

V: TRBV19
J: TRBJ1-4
CDR3: ASSIVSRNEKLF

V: TRBV11-2
J: TRBJ1-2
CDR3: ASSLVVFGDLDYGYT

V: TRBV25-1
J: TRBJ1-1
CDR3: ASSPAGRDTEAF

V: TRBV4-1
J: TRBJ1-1
CDR3: ASSQEPAGSTEAF

V: TRBV12-5
J: TRBJ2-3
CDR3: ASGLFSTDTQY

V: TRBV15
J: TRBJ2-3
CDR3: ATSGYSGMQGTQY

V: TRBV6-5
J: TRBJ2-7
CDR3: ASRDRSTYEQY

V: TRBV5-5
J: TRBJ2-7
CDR3: ASSLGLRAYEQY

V: TRBV29-1
J: TRBJ2-7
CDR3: SVEEGTGTYEQY

V: TRBV18
J: TRBJ2-5
CDR3: ASSPSGLAGGQETQY

V: TRBV9
J: TRBJ2-7
CDR3: ASSVDGGSGSYEQY

V: TRBV19
J: TRBJ1-5
CDR3: ASRHVLSGPGSH

V: TRBV7-3
J: TRBJ1-1
CDR3: ASSLWGNTEAF

V: TRBV9
J: TRBJ2-1
CDR3: ASSVGTRPSYNEQF

V: TRBV5-6
J: TRBJ1-5
CDR3: ASSLLSGLSNQPQH

V: TRBV27
J: TRBJ2-7
CDR3: ASSLLDGSYEQY

V: TRBV19
J: TRBJ1-2
CDR3: ASSMGREYPTGGYT

V: TRBV7-2
J: TRBJ2-1
CDR3: ASSLARLAGAGDEQF

V: TRBV4-2
J: TRBJ2-1
CDR3: ASSQDFPGLAGGGEQF

V: TRBV10-3
J: TRBJ2-1
CDR3: AISGTSGRPWDEQF

V: TRBV7-2
J: TRBJ1-4
CDR3: ASSFELWEKLF

V: TRBV9
J: TRBJ2-3
CDR3: ASSAGWGTDTQY

V: TRBV19
J: TRBJ1-1
CDR3: ASSIDSTGRRSTEAF

V: TRBV5-4
J: TRBJ2-3
CDR3: ASSLDRGVPDTQY

V: TRBV15
J: TRBJ1-5
CDR3: ATSSERRGNQPQH

V: TRBV19
J: TRBJ2-7
CDR3: ASSPEGPGASYEQY

V: TRBV5-1
J: TRBJ2-7
CDR3: ASSIGRGRLSYEQY

V: TRBV6-5
J: TRBJ1-2
CDR3: ASRQTVDANYGYT

V: TRBV6-1
J: TRBJ1-2
CDR3: ASSYGGVYT

V: TRBV7-3
J: TRBJ2-2
CDR3: ASSLWATANTGELF

V: TRBV7-9
J: TRBJ2-5
CDR3: ASRQGGETQY

V: TRBV6-6
J: TRBJ1-2
CDR3: ASSYGGQGTGYT

V: TRBV19
J: TRBJ2-7
CDR3: ASSIRWREYSYEQY

V: TRBV9
J: TRBJ1-1
CDR3: ASSGWGGEGTEAF